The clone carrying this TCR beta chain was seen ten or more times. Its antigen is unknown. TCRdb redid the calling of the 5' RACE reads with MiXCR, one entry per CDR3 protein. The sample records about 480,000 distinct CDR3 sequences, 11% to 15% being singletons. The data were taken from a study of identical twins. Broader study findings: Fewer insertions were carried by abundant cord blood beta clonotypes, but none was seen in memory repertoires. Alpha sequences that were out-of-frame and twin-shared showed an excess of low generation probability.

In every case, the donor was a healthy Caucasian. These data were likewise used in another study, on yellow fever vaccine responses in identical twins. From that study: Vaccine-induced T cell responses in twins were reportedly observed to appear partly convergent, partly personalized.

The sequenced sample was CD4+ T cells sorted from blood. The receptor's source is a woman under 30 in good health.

The CDR3 nucleotides are TGTGCCAGCAGTTTAAAGGCAGGGCAGGAGCAGTTCTTC. Translating gives CASSLKAGQEQFF. The rearrangement links TRBV12-3 or TRBV12-4 to TRBJ2-1; a weak D match, TRBD1 (5 bases). Deletions cut 2 bases from V and 10 bases from J, with 12 bases between. This CDR3 region has 13 residues.